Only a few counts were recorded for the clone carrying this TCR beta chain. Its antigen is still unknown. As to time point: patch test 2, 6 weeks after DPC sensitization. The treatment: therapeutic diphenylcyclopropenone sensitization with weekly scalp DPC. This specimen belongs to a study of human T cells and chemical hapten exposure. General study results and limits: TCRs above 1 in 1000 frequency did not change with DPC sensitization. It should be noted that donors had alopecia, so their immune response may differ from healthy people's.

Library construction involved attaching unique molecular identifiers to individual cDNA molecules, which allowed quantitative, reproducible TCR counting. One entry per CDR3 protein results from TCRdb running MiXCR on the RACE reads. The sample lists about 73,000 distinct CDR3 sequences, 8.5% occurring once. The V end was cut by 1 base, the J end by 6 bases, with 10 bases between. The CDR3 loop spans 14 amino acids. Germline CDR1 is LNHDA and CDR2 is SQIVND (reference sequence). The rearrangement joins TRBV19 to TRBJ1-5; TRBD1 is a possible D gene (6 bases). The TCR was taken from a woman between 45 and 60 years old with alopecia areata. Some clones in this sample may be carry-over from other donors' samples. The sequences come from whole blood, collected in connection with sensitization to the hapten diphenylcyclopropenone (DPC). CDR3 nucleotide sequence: TGTGCCAGTAGTATAGGAACAGGGAGTCAGCCCCAGCATTTT. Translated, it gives CASSIGTGSQPQHF.